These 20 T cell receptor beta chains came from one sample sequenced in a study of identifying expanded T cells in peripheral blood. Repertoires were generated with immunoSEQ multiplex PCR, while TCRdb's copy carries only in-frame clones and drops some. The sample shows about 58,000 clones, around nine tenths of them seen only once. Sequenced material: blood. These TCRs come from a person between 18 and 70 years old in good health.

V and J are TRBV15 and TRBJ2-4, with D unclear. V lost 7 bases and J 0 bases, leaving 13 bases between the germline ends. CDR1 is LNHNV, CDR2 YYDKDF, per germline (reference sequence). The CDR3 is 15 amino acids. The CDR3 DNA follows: TGTGCCACCACCGACCTTCTACTAGCCAAAAACATTCAGTACTTC. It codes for CATTDLLLAKNIQYF.

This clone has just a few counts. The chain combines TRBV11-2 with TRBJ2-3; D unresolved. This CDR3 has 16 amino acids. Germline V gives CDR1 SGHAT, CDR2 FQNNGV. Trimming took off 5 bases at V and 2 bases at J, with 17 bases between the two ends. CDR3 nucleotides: TGTGCCAGCAGCCCGGTCCCGGAGACTTTCACAGATACGCAGTATTTT. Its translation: CASSPVPETFTDTQYF.

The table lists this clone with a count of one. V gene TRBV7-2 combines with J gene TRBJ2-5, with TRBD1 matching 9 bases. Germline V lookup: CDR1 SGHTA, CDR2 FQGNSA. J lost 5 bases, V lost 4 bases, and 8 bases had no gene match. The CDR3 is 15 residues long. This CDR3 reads CASSYTGGEAETQYF. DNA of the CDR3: TGTGCCAGCAGCTATACAGGGGGCGAAGCGGAGACCCAGTACTTC.

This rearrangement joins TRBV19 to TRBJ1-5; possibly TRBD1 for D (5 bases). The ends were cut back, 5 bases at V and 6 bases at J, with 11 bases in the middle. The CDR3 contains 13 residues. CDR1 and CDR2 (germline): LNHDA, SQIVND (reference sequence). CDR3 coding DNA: TGTGCCAGTAGTCTGGACATCAGTCAGCCCCAGCATTTT. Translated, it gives CASSLDISQPQHF.

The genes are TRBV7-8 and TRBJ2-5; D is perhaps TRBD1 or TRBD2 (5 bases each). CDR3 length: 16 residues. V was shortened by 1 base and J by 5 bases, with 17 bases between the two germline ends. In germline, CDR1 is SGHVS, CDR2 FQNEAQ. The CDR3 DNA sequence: TGTGCCAGCAGCTTAGTTTTCGTAGGGGAGTTGGAGACCCAGTACTTC. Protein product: CASSLVFVGELETQYF.

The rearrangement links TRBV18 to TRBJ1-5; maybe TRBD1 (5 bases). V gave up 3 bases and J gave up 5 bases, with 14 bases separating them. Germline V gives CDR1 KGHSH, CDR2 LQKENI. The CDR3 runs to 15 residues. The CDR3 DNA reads TGTGCCAGCTCACCTCGCAGGGAGGGTCATCAGCCCCAGCATTTT. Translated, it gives CASSPRREGHQPQHF.

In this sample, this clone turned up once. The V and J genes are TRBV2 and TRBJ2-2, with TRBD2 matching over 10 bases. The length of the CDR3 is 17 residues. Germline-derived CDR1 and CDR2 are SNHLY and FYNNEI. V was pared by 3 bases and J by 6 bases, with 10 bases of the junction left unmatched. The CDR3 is CASSDDLAGDSAGELFF. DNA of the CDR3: TGTGCCAGCAGTGATGATCTAGCGGGGGATTCAGCCGGGGAGCTGTTTTTT. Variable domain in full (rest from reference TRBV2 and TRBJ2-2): EPEVTQTPSHQVTQMGQEVILRCVPISNHLYFYWYRQILGQKVEFLVSFYNNEISEKSEIFDDQFSVERPDGSNFTLKIRSTKLEDSAMYFCASSDDLAGDSAGELFFGEGSRLTVL.

CDR3 DNA sequence: TGTGCCAGCAGCTTAGCGAACAGGGTCAACGAGCAGTACTTC. This translates into CASSLANRVNEQYF. V usage is TRBV7-9 and J usage is TRBJ2-7; TRBD1 might be the D (6 bases). Per the germline V gene, CDR1 is SEHNR and CDR2 is FQNEAQ (reference sequence). The CDR3 runs 14 residues. The ends were cut back, 0 bases at V and 5 bases at J, with 11 bases in the middle.

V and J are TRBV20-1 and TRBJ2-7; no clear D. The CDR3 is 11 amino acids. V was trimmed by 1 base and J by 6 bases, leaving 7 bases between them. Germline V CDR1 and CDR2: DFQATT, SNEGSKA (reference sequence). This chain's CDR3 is CSARVYGEQYF. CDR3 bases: TGCAGTGCTAGAGTATATGGCGAGCAGTACTTC.

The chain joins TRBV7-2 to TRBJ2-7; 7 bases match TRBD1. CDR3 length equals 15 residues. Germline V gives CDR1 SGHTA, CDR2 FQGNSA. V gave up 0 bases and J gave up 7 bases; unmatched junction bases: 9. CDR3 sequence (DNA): TGTGCCAGCAGCTTAGCGCGAGGGGGCTCCGGAGAGCAGTACTTC. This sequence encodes CASSLARGGSGEQYF.

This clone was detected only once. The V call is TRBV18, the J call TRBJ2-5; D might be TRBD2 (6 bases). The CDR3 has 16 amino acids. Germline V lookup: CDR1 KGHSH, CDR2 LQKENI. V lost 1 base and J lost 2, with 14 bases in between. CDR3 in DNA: TGTGCCAGCTCACCACAGAGGCAGGCGGGGCAAGAGACCCAGTACTTC. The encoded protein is CASSPQRQAGQETQYF.

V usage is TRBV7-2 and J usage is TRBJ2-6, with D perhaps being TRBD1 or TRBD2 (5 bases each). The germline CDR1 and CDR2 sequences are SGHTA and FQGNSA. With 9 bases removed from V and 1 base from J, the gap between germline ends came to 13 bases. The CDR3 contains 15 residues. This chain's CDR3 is CASYRGVSGANVLTF. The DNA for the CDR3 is TGTGCCAGTTACCGAGGGGTGTCTGGGGCCAACGTCCTGACTTTC.

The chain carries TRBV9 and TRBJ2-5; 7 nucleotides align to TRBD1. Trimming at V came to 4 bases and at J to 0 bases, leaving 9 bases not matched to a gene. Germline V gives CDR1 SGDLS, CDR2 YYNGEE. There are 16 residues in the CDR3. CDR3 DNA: TGTGCCAGCAGCACTGGACAGGCTTCGTACCAAGAGACCCAGTACTTC. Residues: CASSTGQASYQETQYF.

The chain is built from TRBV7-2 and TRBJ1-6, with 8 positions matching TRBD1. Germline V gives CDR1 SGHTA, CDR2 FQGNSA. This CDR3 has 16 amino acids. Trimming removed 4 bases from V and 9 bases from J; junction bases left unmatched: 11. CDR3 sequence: CASSSHTGGNGSPLHF. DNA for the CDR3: TGTGCCAGCAGCTCGCACACAGGGGGGAATGGTTCACCCCTCCACTTT. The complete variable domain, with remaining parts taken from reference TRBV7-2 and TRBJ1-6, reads GAGVSQSPSNKVTEKGKDVELRCDPISGHTALYWYRQSLGQGLEFLIYFQGNSAPDKSGLPSDRFSAERTGGSVSTLTIQRTQQEDSAVYLCASSSHTGGNGSPLHFGNGTRLTVT.

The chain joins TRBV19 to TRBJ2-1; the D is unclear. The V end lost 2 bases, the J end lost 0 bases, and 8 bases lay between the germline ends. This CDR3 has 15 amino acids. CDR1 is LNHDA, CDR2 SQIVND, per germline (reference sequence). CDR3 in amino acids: CASSISTSSYNEQFF. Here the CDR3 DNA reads TGTGCCAGTAGTATATCCACGAGCTCCTACAATGAGCAGTTCTTC.

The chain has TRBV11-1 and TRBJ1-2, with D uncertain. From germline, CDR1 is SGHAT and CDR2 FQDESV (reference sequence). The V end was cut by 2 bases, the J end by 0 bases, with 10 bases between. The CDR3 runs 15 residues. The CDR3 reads CASSLSWTSNYGYTF. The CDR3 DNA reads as TGTGCCAGCAGCTTAAGTTGGACTTCTAACTATGGCTACACCTTC.

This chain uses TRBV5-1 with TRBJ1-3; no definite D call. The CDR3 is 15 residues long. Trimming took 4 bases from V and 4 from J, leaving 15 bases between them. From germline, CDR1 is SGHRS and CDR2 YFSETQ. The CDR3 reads CASSDTYNEGNTIYF. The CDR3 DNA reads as TGCGCCAGCAGCGACACCTACAACGAAGGAAACACCATATATTTT.

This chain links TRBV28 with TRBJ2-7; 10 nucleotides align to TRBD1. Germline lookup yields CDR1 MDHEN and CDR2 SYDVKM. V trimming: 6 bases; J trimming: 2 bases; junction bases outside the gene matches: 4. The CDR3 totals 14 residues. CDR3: CASSRGQGAYEQYF. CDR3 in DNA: TGTGCCAGCAGCCGAGGACAGGGGGCCTACGAGCAGTACTTC.

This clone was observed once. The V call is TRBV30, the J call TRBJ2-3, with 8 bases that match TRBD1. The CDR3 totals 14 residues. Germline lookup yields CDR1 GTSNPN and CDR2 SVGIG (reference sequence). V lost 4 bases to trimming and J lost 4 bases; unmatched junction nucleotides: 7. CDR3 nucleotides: TGTGCCTGGACCAGGGGGCGAAGCTCAGATACGCAGTATTTT. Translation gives CAWTRGRSSDTQYF.

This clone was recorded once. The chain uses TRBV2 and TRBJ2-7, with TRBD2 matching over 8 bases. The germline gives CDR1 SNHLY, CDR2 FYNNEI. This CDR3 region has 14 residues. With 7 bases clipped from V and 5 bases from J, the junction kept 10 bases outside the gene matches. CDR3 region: CASNSAGVKNEQYF. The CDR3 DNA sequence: TGTGCCAGCAACTCAGCGGGAGTAAAAAACGAGCAGTACTTC.